Below, 16 T cell receptor beta chains from the same sample are listed, as sequenced in a study of T cells after posttransplantation cyclophosphamide. Measured with immunoSEQ multiplex PCR; TCRdb has only the in-frame clones, and not every one. The sample yields about 34,000 clones, without any singletons. What was sequenced was PBMCs. These receptors were collected from a woman in her forties or fifties in good health and a related stem cell transplant donor.

In its sample, this clone was seen many times. J is TRBJ2-5 and V is TRBV7-9; 7 bases agree with TRBD1. V dropped 5 bases and J dropped 1; count of bases not matched to a gene: 4. Germline CDR1 reads SEHNR; CDR2 reads FQNEAQ (reference sequence). The CDR3 totals 14 residues. The CDR3 bases are TGTGCCAGCAGCCCCCGGACAGGCCAAGAGACCCAGTACTTC. It codes for CASSPRTGQETQYF.

The table lists this clone with many counts. J is TRBJ2-1 and V is TRBV19, with D hard to call. This CDR3 contains 15 residues. Trimming cost V 6 bases and J 0 bases, with 12 bases left between them. From germline, CDR1 is LNHDA and CDR2 SQIVND (reference sequence). CDR3 nucleotide sequence: TGTGCCAGTAGACTACATCCGAGCTCCTACAATGAGCAGTTCTTC. Encoded protein: CASRLHPSSYNEQFF.

This clone was found many times. The rearrangement joins TRBV18 to TRBJ2-1, with 10 nucleotides matching TRBD2. Per germline, CDR1 KGHSH and CDR2 LQKENI. The V gene end was trimmed by 2 bases and the J gene end by 12 bases; junction bases not matched to a gene: 19. The CDR3 extends over 18 amino acids. The chain's CDR3 is CASSPSPALAGVFVAQFF. The CDR3 bases are TGTGCCAGCTCACCATCACCGGCTCTAGCGGGAGTTTTCGTAGCGCAGTTCTTC.

This clone was observed many times. The V and J genes are TRBV7-8 and TRBJ1-1; tentative D call: TRBD1 (6 bases). The V gene's germline CDR1 is SGHVS and CDR2 FQNEAQ. The V and J ends lost 4 bases and 3 bases respectively, with 12 bases between them. CDR3 size: 14 residues. CDR3 in DNA: TGTGCCAGCAGCTGGGAACAGGGATACACTGAAGCTTTCTTT. Translation gives CASSWEQGYTEAFF.

This clone was seen a few times. V is TRBV9 and J is TRBJ2-3; 9 positions agree with TRBD2. With V trimmed by 0 bases and J by 1 base, 3 bases remained unmatched. The CDR3 length is 16 residues. Per germline, CDR1 SGDLS and CDR2 YYNGEE. CDR3 protein: CASSVVASGGTDTQYF. The CDR3 bases are TGTGCCAGCAGCGTAGTTGCTAGCGGGGGCACAGATACGCAGTATTTT.

This clone was seen repeatedly, ten times or more. The chain has TRBV4-3 and TRBJ2-1, with 10 positions matching TRBD2. The germline V gene encodes CDR1 LGHNA and CDR2 YSLEER. The CDR3 has 17 amino acids. Unmatched junction bases numbered 10, after V lost 1 base and J lost 7 bases. The CDR3 DNA is TGCGCCAGCAGCCAAGTGAGCGGGAGGGGAGCGGGAAATGAGCAGTTCTTC. Its translation: CASSQVSGRGAGNEQFF.

This clone was counted ten times or more. The V and J genes are TRBV28 and TRBJ1-5; D unclear. The germline CDR1 and CDR2 sequences are MDHEN and SYDVKM. Deletions cut 2 bases from V and 7 bases from J, with 6 bases between. The CDR3 loop spans 12 amino acids. CDR3 amino acids: CASSLGGQPQHF. DNA of the CDR3: TGTGCCAGCAGTTTAGGTGGCCAGCCCCAGCATTTT.

At least ten counts were recorded for this clone. This chain links TRBV10-1 with TRBJ1-1, with TRBD1 as a possible D gene (5 bases). From germline, CDR1 is WNHNN and CDR2 SYGVQD (reference sequence). CDR3 length: 13 residues. V lost 7 bases, J lost 3 bases, and 12 bases lay in between. CDR3: CASKGLQDTEAFF. The CDR3 bases are TGCGCCAGCAAGGGATTACAGGACACTGAAGCTTTCTTT.

This clone was counted between two and nine times. The J gene is TRBJ2-2, the V gene TRBV9; D not certain. CDR1 is SGDLS and CDR2 is YYNGEE in the germline V gene. Trimming pared 0 bases from V and 1 base from J, leaving 7 bases between. This CDR3 region has 15 residues. The CDR3 region has the DNA TGTGCCAGCAGCGTAGCTTCGGGGAACACCGGGGAGCTGTTTTTT. It codes for CASSVASGNTGELFF.

This clone was observed many times. V usage is TRBV18 and J usage is TRBJ1-2, with no clear D. Germline-derived CDR1 and CDR2 are KGHSH and LQKENI. The CDR3 loop spans 15 amino acids. V was clipped by 6 bases and J by 0 bases, with 14 bases between them. In DNA form, the CDR3 reads TGTGCCAGCTCGCCCGTACAGAGAGCTAACTATGGCTACACCTTC. This codes for CASSPVQRANYGYTF.

The chain links TRBV5-1 to TRBJ2-3, with D perhaps TRBD1 (5 bases). The CDR3 consists of 14 residues. The germline CDR1 and CDR2 sequences are SGHRS and YFSETQ. Trimming left V 4 bases short and J 0 bases short, with 9 bases between. Here the CDR3 reads CASSGADSTDTQYF. The CDR3 nucleotides read TGCGCCAGCAGCGGGGCTGACAGCACAGATACGCAGTATTTT.

The chain links TRBV23-1 to TRBJ2-2, with D maybe TRBD2 (5 bases). TRBV23-1 carries the ORF label, with uncertain function. V was cut by 4 bases and J by 2 bases, with 14 bases left in between. The CDR3 is 16 amino acids. CDR3 DNA: TGCGCCAGCAGTCCGATTACTAGTTTTAACACCGGGGAGCTGTTTTTT. This encodes CASSPITSFNTGELFF.

Many counts were recorded for this clone. The V gene is TRBV2, the J gene TRBJ2-1; no firm D call. The CDR3 is 10 residues long. Germline V CDR1 and CDR2: SNHLY, FYNNEI. Trimming took off 4 bases at V and 9 bases at J, with 4 bases between the two ends. The CDR3 is CASSAGEQFF. The CDR3 region has the DNA TGTGCCAGCAGTGCCGGTGAGCAGTTCTTC. Full variable domain (rest looked up from reference TRBV2 and TRBJ2-1): EPEVTQTPSHQVTQMGQEVILRCVPISNHLYFYWYRQILGQKVEFLVSFYNNEISEKSEIFDDQFSVERPDGSNFTLKIRSTKLEDSAMYFCASSAGEQFFGPGTRLTVL.

This clone occurred a few times. The V and J genes are TRBV11-2 and TRBJ2-1; 10 nucleotides match TRBD2. There are 18 residues in the CDR3. Germline V CDR1 and CDR2: SGHAT, FQNNGV. Germline trimming cut 2 bases from V and 3 bases from J; bases unmatched to any gene: 10. CDR3 coding DNA: TGTGCCAGCAGCTTATTATTTTTCGGGACTAGCGTCTACAATGAGCAGTTCTTC. This translates into CASSLLFFGTSVYNEQFF.

This clone has ten or more counts. This chain connects TRBV6-5 to TRBJ2-5; D is perhaps TRBD1 (5 bases). CDR1 MNHEY and CDR2 SVGAGI come from the germline V gene. The ends were cut back, 6 bases at V and 9 bases at J, with 20 bases in the middle. The CDR3 sequence is 14 residues long. CDR3 protein: CASRTAPDKVAQYF. The DNA of the CDR3 is TGTGCCAGCAGAACAGCCCCGGACAAAGTCGCCCAGTACTTC.

This clone occurred many times. This sequence joins TRBV18 and TRBJ1-1, with D perhaps TRBD1 (6 bases). Germline CDR1 KGHSH, CDR2 LQKENI. The CDR3 has 14 amino acids. V lost 2 bases, J lost 3 bases, and 10 bases lay in between. CDR3 nucleotide sequence: TGTGCCAGCTCACCAATTGAGGGGGACACTGAAGCTTTCTTT. Its translation: CASSPIEGDTEAFF. Full variable domain (rest looked up from reference TRBV18 and TRBJ1-1): NAGVMQNPRHLVRRRGQEARLRCSPMKGHSHVYWYRQLPEEGLKFMVYLQKENIIDESGMPKERFSAEFPKEGPSILRIQQVVRGDSAAYFCASSPIEGDTEAFFGQGTRLTVV.